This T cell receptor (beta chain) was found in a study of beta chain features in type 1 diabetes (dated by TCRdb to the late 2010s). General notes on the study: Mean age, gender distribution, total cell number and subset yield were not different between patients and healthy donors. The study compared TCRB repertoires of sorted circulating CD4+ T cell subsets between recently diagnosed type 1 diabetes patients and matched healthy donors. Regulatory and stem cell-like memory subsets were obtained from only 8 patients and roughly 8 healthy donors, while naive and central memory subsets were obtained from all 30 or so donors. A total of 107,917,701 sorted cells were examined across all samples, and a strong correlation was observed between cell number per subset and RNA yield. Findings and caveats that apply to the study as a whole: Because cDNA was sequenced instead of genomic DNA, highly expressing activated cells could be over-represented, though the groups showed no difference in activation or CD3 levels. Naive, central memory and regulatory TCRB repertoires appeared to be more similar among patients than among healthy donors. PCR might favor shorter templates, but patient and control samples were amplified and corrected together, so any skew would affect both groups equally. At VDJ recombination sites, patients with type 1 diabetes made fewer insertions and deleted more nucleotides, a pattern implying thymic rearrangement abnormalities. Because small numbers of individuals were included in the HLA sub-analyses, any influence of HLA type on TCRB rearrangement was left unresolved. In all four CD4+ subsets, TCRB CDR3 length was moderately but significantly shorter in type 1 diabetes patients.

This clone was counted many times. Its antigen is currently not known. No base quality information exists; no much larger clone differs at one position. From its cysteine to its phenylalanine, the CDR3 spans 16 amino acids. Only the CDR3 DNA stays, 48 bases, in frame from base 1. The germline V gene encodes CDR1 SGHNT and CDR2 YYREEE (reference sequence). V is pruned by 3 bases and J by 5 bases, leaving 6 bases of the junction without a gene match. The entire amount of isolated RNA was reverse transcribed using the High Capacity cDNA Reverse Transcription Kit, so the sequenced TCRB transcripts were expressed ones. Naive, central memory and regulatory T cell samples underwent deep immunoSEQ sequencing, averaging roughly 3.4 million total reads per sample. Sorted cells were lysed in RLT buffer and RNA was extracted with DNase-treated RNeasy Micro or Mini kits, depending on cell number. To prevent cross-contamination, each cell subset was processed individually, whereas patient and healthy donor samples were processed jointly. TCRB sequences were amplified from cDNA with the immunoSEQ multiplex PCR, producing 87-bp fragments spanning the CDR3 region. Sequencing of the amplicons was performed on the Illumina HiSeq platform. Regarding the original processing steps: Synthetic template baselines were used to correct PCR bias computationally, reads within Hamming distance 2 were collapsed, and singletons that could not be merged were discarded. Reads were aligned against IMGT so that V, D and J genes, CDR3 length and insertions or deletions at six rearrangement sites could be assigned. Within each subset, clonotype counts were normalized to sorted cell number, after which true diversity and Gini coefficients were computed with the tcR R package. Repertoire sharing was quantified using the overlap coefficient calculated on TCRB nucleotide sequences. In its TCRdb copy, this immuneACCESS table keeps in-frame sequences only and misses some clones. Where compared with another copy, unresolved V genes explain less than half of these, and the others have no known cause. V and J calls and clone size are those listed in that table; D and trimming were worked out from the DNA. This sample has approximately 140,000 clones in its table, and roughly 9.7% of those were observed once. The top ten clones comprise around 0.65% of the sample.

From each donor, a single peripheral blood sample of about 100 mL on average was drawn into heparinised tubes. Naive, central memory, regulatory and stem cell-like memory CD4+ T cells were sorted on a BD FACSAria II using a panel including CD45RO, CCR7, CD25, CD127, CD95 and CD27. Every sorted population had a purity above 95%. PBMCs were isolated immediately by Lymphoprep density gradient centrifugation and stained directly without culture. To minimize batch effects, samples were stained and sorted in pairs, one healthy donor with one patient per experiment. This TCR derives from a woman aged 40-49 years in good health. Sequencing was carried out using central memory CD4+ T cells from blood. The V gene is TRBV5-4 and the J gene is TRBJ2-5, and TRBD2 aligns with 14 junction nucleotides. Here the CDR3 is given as CASSSGTSGGGETQYF. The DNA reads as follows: TGTGCCAGCAGCTCCGGGACTAGCGGGGGCGGGGAGACCCAGTACTTC.